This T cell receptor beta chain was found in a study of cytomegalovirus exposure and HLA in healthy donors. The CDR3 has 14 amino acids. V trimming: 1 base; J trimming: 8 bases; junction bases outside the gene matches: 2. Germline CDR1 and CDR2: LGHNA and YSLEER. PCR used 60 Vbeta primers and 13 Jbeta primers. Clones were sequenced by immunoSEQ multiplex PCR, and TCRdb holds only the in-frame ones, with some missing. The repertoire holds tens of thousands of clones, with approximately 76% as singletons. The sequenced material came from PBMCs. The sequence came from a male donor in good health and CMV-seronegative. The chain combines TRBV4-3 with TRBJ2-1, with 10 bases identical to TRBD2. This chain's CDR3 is CASSQGLAGHEQFF. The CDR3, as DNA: TGCGCCAGCAGCCAAGGACTAGCGGGCCATGAGCAGTTCTTC.